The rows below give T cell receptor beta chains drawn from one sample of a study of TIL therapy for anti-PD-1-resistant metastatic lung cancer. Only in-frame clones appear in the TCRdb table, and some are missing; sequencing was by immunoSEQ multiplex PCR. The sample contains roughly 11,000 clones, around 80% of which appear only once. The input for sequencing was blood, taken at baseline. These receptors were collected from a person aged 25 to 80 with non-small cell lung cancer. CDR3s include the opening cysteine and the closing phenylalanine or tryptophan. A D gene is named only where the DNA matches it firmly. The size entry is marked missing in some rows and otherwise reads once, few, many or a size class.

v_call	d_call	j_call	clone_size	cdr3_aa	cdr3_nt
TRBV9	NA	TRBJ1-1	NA	CASSVLANTEAFF	TGTGCCAGCAGCGTATTGGCAAACACTGAAGCTTTCTTT
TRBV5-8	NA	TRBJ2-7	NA	CASSLGTDWRSRQYF	TGTGCCAGCAGCTTGGGGACAGACTGGAGGTCGAGACAGTACTTC
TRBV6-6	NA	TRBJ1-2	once	CASSYSMLRGYTF	TGTGCCAGCAGTTACTCGATGCTTCGGGGCTACACCTTC
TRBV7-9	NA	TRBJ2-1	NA	CASSLALTGTRNEQFF	TGTGCCAGCAGCTTAGCCCTTACCGGGACTCGCAATGAGCAGTTCTTC
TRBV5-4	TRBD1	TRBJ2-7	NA	CASSLGQGDREQYF	TGTGCCAGCAGTCTCGGACAGGGGGACCGGGAGCAGTACTTC
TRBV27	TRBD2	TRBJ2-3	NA	CASASGRALGADTQYF	TGTGCCAGCGCAAGCGGGAGGGCCCTGGGTGCAGATACGCAGTATTTT
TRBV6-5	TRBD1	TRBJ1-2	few	CASSSRTGGYGYTF	TGTGCCAGCAGTTCTCGGACAGGGGGCTATGGCTACACCTTC
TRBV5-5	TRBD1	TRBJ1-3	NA	CASSPGTGAGNTIYF	TGTGCCAGCAGTCCAGGGACAGGGGCTGGAAACACCATATATTTT
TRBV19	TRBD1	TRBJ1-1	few	CASRLQGDMEAFF	TGTGCCAGTAGGCTGCAGGGGGACATGGAGGCTTTCTTT
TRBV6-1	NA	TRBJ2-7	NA	CASLTEGAYEQYF	TGTGCCAGCCTTACGGAGGGGGCCTACGAGCAGTACTTC
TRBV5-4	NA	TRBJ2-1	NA	CASSGSVNEQFF	TGTGCCAGCAGCGGATCAGTGAATGAGCAGTTCTTC
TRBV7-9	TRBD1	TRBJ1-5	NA	CASSPGTGNQPQHF	TGTGCCAGCAGCCCCGGGACAGGGAATCAGCCCCAGCATTTT
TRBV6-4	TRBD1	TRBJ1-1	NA	CASSRGQGAPESEAFF	TGTGCCAGCAGTCGCGGACAGGGGGCGCCTGAGAGTGAAGCTTTCTTT